This TCR beta chain was identified in a study of cytomegalovirus exposure and HLA in healthy donors. This CDR3 has 15 amino acids. Trimming cost V 8 bases and J 4 bases; bases outside gene matches: 11. Germline values: CDR1 MDHEN, CDR2 SYDVKM. General study findings and limits: Published work reported that the classifier diagnosed cytomegalovirus status with high specificity and sensitivity.

TCRdb's table, derived via immunoSEQ multiplex PCR, lists solely in-frame clones and lacks some. The table shows a few hundred thousand clones, with 70% to 90% occurring only once. To note about this clone: Its antigen is currently unknown.

The gene calls are TRBV28 and TRBJ2-7; 10 bases line up with TRBD1. The sequenced sample was PBMCs. This sequence was found in a woman younger than 35 in good health and CMV-seronegative. The CDR3 spells CASFDSGQGGYEQYF. The CDR3 DNA follows: TGTGCCAGCTTTGACTCCGGACAGGGGGGTTACGAGCAGTACTTC.